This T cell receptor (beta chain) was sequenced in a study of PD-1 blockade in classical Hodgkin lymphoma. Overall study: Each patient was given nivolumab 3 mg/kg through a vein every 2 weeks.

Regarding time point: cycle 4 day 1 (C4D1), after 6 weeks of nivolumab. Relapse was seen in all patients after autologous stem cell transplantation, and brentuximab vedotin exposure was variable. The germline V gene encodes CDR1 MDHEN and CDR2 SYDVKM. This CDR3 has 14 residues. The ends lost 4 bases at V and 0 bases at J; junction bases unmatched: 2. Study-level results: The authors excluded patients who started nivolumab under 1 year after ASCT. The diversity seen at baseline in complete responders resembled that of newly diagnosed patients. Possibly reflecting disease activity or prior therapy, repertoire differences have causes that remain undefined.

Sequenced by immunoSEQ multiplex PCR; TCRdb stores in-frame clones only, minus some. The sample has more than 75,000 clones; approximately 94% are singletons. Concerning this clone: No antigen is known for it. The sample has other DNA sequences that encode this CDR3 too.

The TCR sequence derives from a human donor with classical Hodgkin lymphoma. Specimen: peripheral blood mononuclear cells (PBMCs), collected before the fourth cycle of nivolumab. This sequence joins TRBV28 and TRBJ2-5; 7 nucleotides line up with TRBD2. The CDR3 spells CASSSSGYQETQYF. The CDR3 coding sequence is TGTGCCAGCAGTTCTAGCGGATACCAAGAGACCCAGTACTTC. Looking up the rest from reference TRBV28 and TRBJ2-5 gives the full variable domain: DVKVTQSSRYLVKRTGEKVFLECVQDMDHENMFWYRQDPGLGLRLIYFSYDVKMKEKGDIPEGYSVSREKKERFSLILESASTNQTSMYLCASSSSGYQETQYFGPGTRLLVL.